The T cell receptor (beta chain) described here comes from a study of cytomegalovirus exposure and HLA in healthy donors. V shed 4 bases and J shed 2 bases, with 14 bases lying between them. Germline CDR1 and CDR2: MNHNS and SASEGT. The CDR3 loop spans 16 amino acids. Study-wide results and caveats: Among TCR sequences, most were rare, though some public TCRs appeared in many donors. Cytomegalovirus association was listed for around 180 TCR beta chains. Cytomegalovirus status was reportedly diagnosed by the classifier with high specificity and sensitivity.

Turning to this clone: Its antigen is unknown.

Libraries were prepared by immunoSEQ multiplex PCR; TCRdb keeps only in-frame clonotypes and omits some of them. Here the sample spans 45,000 to 65,000 clones, 93% being singletons. The TCR comes from a woman younger than 35 in good health and CMV-seropositive. The source material was PBMCs. The chain recombines TRBV6-1 with TRBJ1-4, with D perhaps matching TRBD1 (6 bases). The CDR3 region has the DNA TGTGCCAGCAGTGGTACAGGGAGAGGGACTAATGAAAAACTGTTTTTT. Translation: CASSGTGRGTNEKLFF.